A single sample gave rise to the 2 T cell receptor beta chains below, sequenced in a study of T-cell reconstitution after alpha-beta-depleted transplantation in children. Researchers prepared the TCRbeta library using unique molecular identifiers, the study reports. TCRdb itself ran the PCR reads through MiXCR, one entry per CDR3 protein. This sample carries hundreds of thousands of distinct CDR3 sequences, roughly 16% of them seen once, and the ten largest clones take about 41%. Sequencing used PBMCs, mostly from graft donor cells, obtained 360 days after TCRalphabeta/CD19-depleted stem cell transplant. The origin of the receptors is a male patient between 2 and 10 years old who had a stem cell transplant for acute lymphoblastic leukemia, so the T cells may come from the graft donor.

This clonotype was found a few times. V and J are TRBV12-3 or TRBV12-4 and TRBJ2-1; D is possibly TRBD2 (6 bases). The CDR3 has 14 residues. The V end was cut by 4 bases, the J end by 5 bases, with 12 bases between. CDR3 DNA: TGTGCCAGCAGTTCCGGGACTCCCCACAATGAGCAGTTCTTC. Amino acids: CASSSGTPHNEQFF.

This clonotype was detected only a few times. The chain joins TRBV27 to TRBJ2-1; D assignment may be TRBD1 or TRBD2 (5 bases each). Germline loops: CDR1 MNHEY, CDR2 SMNVEV (reference sequence). With 1 base removed from V and 10 bases from J, the gap between germline ends came to 5 bases. The CDR3 is 11 residues long. The CDR3 sequence is CASSLWGEQFF. CDR3 DNA sequence: TGTGCCAGCAGTTTATGGGGGGAGCAGTTCTTC.